Following are 10 T cell receptor beta chains from one sample sequenced in a study of blood T cell repertoires in COVID-19. Repertoires were generated with immunoSEQ multiplex PCR, while TCRdb's copy carries only in-frame clones and drops some. The data contain 120,000 or so clones, 55% to 75% of them singletons. The source material was peripheral blood. The receptors derive from a woman between 65 and 79 years old with acute or convalescent COVID-19.

This clone was picked up a small number of times. V gene TRBV3-1 (or the pseudogene TRBV3-2) combines with J gene TRBJ2-3, with D possibly being TRBD2 (5 bases). Germline CDR1 is LGHDT and CDR2 is YNNKEL (reference sequence). The V end was cut by 2 bases, the J end by 2 bases, with 11 bases between. This CDR3 has 15 residues. This chain's CDR3 is CASSQRGMNTDTQYF. The DNA of the CDR3 is TGTGCCAGCAGCCAACGGGGTATGAACACAGATACGCAGTATTTT.

The CDR3 spells CASGRGQSAGNTIYF. The CDR3 coding sequence is TGTGCCAGCGGCCGGGGACAGTCGGCTGGAAACACCATATATTTT. The chain joins TRBV6-2 or TRBV6-3 to TRBJ1-3, with TRBD1 identical over 7 bases. The V and J ends lost 8 bases and 2 bases, in that order; junction bases with no gene match: 9. Germline V gene sequence: CDR1 MNHEY, CDR2 SVGEGT. This CDR3 region has 15 residues.

The CDR3 DNA reads TGTGCCAGCAGTTACTCCGACAGGTTGGACTACGAGCAGTACTTC. Its translation is CASSYSDRLDYEQYF. The chain employs TRBV6-5 and TRBJ2-7; tentatively, D is TRBD1 (6 bases). Germline assignment: CDR1 MNHEY and CDR2 SVGAGI. V lost 0 bases and J 3 bases, leaving 12 bases between the germline ends. The CDR3 sequence is 15 residues long.

This clone came up a few times. This rearrangement joins TRBV5-6 to TRBJ1-2; 10 nucleotides line up with TRBD1. Trimming at V came to 0 bases and at J to 7 bases, leaving 3 bases not matched to a gene. Germline CDR1 SGHDT, CDR2 YYEEEE. This CDR3 is 14 amino acids long. The CDR3 DNA reads TGTGCCAGCAGCTTGGGACAGGGGGCTAGTGGCTACACCTTC. Its translation is CASSLGQGASGYTF.

This clone was observed once. The rearrangement uses TRBV11-2 and TRBJ2-7; D call uncertain. CDR3 length: 8 residues. CDR1 and CDR2 (germline): SGHAT, FQNNGV. In DNA form, the CDR3 reads TGTGCCAGCAGCCCCCGGGACGTC. Its translation is CASSPRDV.

This clone was observed a few times. The CDR3 DNA follows: TGTGCCAGCAGCTTATTGCCGTTCGGGGCAGATACGCAGTATTTT. This gives the protein CASSLLPFGADTQYF. The chain joins TRBV7-2 to TRBJ2-3, with a possible D match to TRBD2 (5 bases). The CDR3 is made up of 15 amino acids. Germline V gene sequence: CDR1 SGHTA, CDR2 FQGNSA. Trimming pared 2 bases from V and 4 bases from J, leaving 13 bases between.

This clone was counted only a few times. The DNA for the CDR3 is TGTGCCAGCAGTTTATCGGGACAGGGGGTATTGAACACTGAAGCTTTCTTT. Protein product: CASSLSGQGVLNTEAFF. The V call is TRBV27, the J call TRBJ1-1, with 11 bases matching TRBD1. Germline CDR1 is MNHEY and CDR2 is SMNVEV (reference sequence). The length of the CDR3 is 17 residues. The trim removed 0 bases at V and 0 bases at J, leaving 3 bases unmatched.

This chain joins TRBV12-5 and TRBJ2-3; weak D call: TRBD2 (6 bases). Trimming pared 1 base from V and 5 bases from J, leaving 7 bases between. Germline CDR1 and CDR2: LGHNT and FRNRAP. This CDR3 has 13 amino acids. CDR3 residues: CASGLGLEDTQYF. DNA of the CDR3: TGTGCTAGTGGTTTGGGACTAGAAGATACGCAGTATTTT.

J is TRBJ1-5 and V is TRBV6-1; possible D gene TRBD1, 5 bases. CDR1 and CDR2 from the germline V gene are MNHNS and SASEGT. Deletions cut 0 bases from V and 6 bases from J, with 12 bases between. The length of the CDR3 is 15 residues. Written as DNA, the CDR3 is TGTGCCAGCAGTGAAGCGTTGGGACTCAGTCAGCCCCAGCATTTT. Its translation is CASSEALGLSQPQHF.

The rearrangement uses TRBV2 and TRBJ2-3; D possibly corresponds to TRBD1 (5 bases). The CDR3 extends over 12 amino acids. The germline V gene has CDR1 SNHLY and CDR2 FYNNEI. V lost 8 bases and J 13 bases, leaving 19 bases between the germline ends. This chain's CDR3 is CASRRKTDPKYF. CDR3 coding DNA: TGTGCCAGCCGGCGTAAGACAGATCCAAAGTATTTT.